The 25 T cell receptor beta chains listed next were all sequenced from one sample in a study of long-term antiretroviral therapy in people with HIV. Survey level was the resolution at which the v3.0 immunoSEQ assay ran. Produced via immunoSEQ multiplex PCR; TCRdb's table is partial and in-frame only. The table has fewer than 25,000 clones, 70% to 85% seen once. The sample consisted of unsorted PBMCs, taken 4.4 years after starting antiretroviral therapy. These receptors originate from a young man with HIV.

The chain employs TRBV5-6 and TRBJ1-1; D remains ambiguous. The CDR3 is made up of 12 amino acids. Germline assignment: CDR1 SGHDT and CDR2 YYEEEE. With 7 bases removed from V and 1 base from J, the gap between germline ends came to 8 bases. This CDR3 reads CASRRGNTEAFF. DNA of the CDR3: TGTGCCAGCCGGCGGGGGAACACTGAAGCTTTCTTT.

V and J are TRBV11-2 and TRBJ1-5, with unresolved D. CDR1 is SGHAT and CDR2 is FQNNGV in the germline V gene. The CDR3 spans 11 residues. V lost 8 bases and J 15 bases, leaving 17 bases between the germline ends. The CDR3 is CASGRRWPGHF. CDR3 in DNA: TGTGCCAGCGGGAGACGGTGGCCTGGGCATTTT.

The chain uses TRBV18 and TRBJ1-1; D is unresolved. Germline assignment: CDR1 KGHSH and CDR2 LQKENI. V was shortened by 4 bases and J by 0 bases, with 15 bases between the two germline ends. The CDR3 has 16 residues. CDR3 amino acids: CASSRLGGRVNTEAFF. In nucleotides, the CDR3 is TGTGCCAGCTCACGGCTAGGAGGAAGAGTGAACACTGAAGCTTTCTTT.

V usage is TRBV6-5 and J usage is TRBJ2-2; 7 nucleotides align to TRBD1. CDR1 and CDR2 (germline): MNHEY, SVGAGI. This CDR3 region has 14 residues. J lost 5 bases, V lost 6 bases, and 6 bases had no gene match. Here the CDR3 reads CASSRDRVTGELFF. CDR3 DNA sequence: TGTGCCAGCAGCCGTGACAGGGTGACCGGGGAGCTGTTTTTT.

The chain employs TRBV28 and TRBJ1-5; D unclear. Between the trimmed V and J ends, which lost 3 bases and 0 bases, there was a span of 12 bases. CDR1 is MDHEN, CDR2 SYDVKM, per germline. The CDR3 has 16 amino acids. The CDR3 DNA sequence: TGTGCCAGCAGTTTCGGGCGGAGTTATAGCAATCAGCCCCAGCATTTT. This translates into CASSFGRSYSNQPQHF.

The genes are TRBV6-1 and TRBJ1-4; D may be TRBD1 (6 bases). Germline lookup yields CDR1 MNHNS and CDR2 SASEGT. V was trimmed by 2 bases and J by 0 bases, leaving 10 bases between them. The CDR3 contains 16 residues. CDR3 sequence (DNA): TGTGCCAGCAGTGAAAGGGGACAAACAACTAATGAAAAACTGTTTTTT. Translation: CASSERGQTTNEKLFF.

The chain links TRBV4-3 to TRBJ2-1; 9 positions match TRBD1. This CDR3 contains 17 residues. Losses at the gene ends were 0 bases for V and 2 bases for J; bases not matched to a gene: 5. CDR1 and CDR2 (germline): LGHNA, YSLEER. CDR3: CASSQDGRDRAYNEQFF. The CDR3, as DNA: TGCGCCAGCAGCCAAGATGGGAGGGACAGGGCCTACAATGAGCAGTTCTTC.

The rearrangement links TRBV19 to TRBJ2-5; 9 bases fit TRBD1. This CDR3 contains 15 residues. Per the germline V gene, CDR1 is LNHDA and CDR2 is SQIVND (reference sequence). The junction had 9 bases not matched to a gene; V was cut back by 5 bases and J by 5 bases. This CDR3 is CASSPRPTGGETQYF. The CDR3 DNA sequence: TGTGCCAGTAGTCCGAGACCGACAGGGGGGGAGACCCAGTACTTC.

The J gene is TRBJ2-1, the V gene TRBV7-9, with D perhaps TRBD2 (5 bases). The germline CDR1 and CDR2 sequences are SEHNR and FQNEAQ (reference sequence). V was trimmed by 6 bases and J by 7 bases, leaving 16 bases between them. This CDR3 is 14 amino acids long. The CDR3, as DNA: TGTGCCAGCAGTACACGCAGGCGGGTAAATGAGCAGTTCTTC. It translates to CASSTRRRVNEQFF.

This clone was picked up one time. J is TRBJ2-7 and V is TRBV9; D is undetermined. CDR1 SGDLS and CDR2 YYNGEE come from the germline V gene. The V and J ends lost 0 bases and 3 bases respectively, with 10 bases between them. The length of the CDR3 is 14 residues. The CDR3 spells CASSVALGNYEQYF. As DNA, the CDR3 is TGTGCCAGCAGCGTAGCTTTAGGAAACTACGAGCAGTACTTC. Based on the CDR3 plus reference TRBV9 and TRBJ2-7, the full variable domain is DSGVTQTPKHLITATGQRVTLRCSPRSGDLSVYWYQQSLDQGLQFLIQYYNGEERAKGNILERFSAQQFPDLHSELNLSSLELGDSALYFCASSVALGNYEQYFGPGTRLTVT.

CDR3 sequence (DNA): TGTGCCAGCAGCGCCCCAACGGGGTTGGGGTACAATGAGCAGTTCTTC. It yields the protein CASSAPTGLGYNEQFF. V and J are TRBV9 and TRBJ2-1; possible D gene TRBD2, 5 bases. The germline CDR1 and CDR2 sequences are SGDLS and YYNGEE. This CDR3 is built from 16 residues. The V end was cut by 3 bases, the J end by 4 bases, with 17 bases between.

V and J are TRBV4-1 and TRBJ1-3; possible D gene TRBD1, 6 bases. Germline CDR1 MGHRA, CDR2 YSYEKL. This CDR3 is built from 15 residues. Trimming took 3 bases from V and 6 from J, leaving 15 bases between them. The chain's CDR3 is CASSQVGGGQNTIYF. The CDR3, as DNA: TGCGCCAGCAGCCAGGTAGGGGGAGGACAAAACACCATATATTTT.

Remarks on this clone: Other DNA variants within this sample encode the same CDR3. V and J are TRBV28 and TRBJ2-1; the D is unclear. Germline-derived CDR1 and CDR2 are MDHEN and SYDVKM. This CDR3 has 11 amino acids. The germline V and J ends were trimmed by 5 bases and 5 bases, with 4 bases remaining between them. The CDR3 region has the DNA TGTGCCAGCAGTCTCCACAATGAGCAGTTCTTC. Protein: CASSLHNEQFF.

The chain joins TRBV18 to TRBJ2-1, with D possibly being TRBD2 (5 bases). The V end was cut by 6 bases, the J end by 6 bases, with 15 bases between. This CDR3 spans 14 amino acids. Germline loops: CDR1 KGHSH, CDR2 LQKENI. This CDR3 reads CASSPDPTSNEQFF. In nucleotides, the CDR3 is TGTGCCAGCTCTCCAGATCCTACTAGCAATGAGCAGTTCTTC.

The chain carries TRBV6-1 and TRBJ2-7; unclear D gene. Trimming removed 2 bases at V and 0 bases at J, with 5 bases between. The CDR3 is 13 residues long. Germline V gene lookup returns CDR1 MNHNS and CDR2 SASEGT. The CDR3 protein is CASSEMDSYEQYF. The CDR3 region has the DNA TGTGCCAGCAGTGAAATGGACTCCTACGAGCAGTACTTC.

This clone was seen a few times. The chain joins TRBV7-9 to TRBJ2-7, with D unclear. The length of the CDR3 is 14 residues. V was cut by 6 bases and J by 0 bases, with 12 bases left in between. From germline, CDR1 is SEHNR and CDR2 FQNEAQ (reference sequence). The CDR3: CASSYDRSSYEQYF. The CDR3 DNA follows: TGTGCCAGCAGTTACGACCGGAGCTCCTACGAGCAGTACTTC.

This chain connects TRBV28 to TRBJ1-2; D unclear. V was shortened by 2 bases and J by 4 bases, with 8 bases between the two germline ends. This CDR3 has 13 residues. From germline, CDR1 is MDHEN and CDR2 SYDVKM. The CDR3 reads CASSLGQGYGYTF. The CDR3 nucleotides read TGTGCCAGCAGTTTAGGTCAAGGCTATGGCTACACCTTC.

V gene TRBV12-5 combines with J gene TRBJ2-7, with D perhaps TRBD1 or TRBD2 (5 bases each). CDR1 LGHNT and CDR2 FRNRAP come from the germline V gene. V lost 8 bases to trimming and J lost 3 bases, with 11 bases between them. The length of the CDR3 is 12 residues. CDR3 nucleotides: TGTGCTAGTATGGGGGTGGGCTACGAGCAGTACTTC. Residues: CASMGVGYEQYF.

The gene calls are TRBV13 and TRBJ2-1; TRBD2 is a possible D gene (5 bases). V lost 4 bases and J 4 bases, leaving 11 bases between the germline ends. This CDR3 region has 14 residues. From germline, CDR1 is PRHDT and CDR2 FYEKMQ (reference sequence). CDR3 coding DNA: TGTGCCAGCAGCTCGTTTAGAGGGTACAATGAGCAGTTCTTC. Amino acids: CASSSFRGYNEQFF.

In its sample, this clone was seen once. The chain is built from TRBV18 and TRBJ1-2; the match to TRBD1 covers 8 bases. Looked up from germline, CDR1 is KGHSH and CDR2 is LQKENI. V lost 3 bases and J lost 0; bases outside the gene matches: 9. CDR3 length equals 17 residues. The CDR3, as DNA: TGTGCCAGCTCACCGAGGACAGGGTATTTAGCTAACTATGGCTACACCTTC. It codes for CASSPRTGYLANYGYTF.

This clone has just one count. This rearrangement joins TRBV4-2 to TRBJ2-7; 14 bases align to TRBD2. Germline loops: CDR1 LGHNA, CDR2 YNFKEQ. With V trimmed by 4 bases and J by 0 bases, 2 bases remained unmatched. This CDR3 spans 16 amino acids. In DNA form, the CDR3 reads TGTGCCAGCAGCCGGACTAGCGGGGGGTCCTCCTACGAGCAGTACTTC. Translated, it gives CASSRTSGGSSYEQYF.

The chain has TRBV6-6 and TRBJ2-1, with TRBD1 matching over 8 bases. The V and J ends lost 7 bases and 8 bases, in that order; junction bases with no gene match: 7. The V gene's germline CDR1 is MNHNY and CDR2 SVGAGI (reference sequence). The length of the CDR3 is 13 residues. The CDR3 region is CASTRLDRDEQFF. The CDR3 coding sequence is TGTGCCAGCACCCGCTTGGACAGGGATGAGCAGTTCTTC.

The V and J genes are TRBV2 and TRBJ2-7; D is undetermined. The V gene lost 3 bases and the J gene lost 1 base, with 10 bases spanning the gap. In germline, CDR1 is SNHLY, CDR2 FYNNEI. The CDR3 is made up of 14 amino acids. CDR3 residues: CASSDEVRSYEQYF. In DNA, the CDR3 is TGTGCCAGCAGTGATGAAGTCAGGTCCTACGAGCAGTACTTC.

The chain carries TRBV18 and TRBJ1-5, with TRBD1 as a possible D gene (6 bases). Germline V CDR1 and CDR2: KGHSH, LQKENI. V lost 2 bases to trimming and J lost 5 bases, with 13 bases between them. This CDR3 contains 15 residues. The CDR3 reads CASSPLQGKDQPQHF. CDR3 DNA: TGTGCCAGCTCACCATTGCAGGGGAAGGATCAGCCCCAGCATTTT. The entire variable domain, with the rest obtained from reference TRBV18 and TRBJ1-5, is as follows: NAGVMQNPRHLVRRRGQEARLRCSPMKGHSHVYWYRQLPEEGLKFMVYLQKENIIDESGMPKERFSAEFPKEGPSILRIQQVVRGDSAAYFCASSPLQGKDQPQHFGDGTRLSIL.

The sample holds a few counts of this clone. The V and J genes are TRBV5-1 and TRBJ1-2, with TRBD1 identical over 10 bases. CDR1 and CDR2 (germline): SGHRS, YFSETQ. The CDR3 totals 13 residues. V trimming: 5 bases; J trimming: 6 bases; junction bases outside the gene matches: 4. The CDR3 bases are TGCGCCAGCAGTTTAGACAGGGGGCATGGCTACACCTTC. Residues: CASSLDRGHGYTF.